Each of the 26 T cell receptor beta chains below was sequenced from the same sample in a study of blood T cells in healthy people across ages. The second PCR ran about 6 to 12 cycles with a sample-barcoded 5' primer and J-beta primers. One entry per CDR3 protein, called by TCRdb with MiXCR from the 5' RACE reads. The sample records some 1.7 million distinct CDR3 sequences, roughly 28% being singletons. Sequencing was carried out using blood. The receptors were sampled from a woman aged 30 to 39 in good health.

This clonotype was found a few times. The genes are TRBV12-3 or TRBV12-4 and TRBJ2-3, with 15 bases aligning to TRBD2. With 4 bases clipped from V and 7 bases from J, the junction kept 3 bases outside the gene matches. The CDR3 runs 15 residues. CDR3 DNA sequence: TGTGCCAGCAGTTGGACTAGCGGGGGGGCGAATACGCAGTATTTT. Its translation is CASSWTSGGANTQYF.

Points on this clonotype: The germline gene is not matched at one end of the junction; a read error may be the cause. The chain uses TRBV7-6 and TRBJ2-5; 12 positions agree with TRBD1. Looked up from germline, CDR1 is SGHVS and CDR2 is FNYEAQ. The CDR3 spans 15 residues. CDR3 DNA: TGTGTCAGCAGCGCGAGGGACAGGGGGCCGGAGACCCAGTACTTC. It is translated as CVSSARDRGPETQYF.

This clonotype came up many times. The V call is TRBV27, the J call TRBJ2-4; no reliable D call. The CDR3 extends over 15 amino acids. Trimming stripped 5 bases from V and 3 bases from J, with 14 bases between. Germline CDR1 MNHEY, CDR2 SMNVEV (reference sequence). The CDR3 here is CASSPNPLSKNIQYF. The DNA of the CDR3 is TGTGCCAGCAGTCCCAACCCACTGAGCAAAAACATTCAGTACTTC.

This chain joins TRBV7-2 and TRBJ2-2; D not certain. The CDR3 covers 13 residues. The germline CDR1 and CDR2 sequences are SGHTA and FQGNSA. V lost 5 bases and J 13 bases, leaving 17 bases between the germline ends. The CDR3 region has the DNA TGTGCCAGCAGCCAAGGTTCGGGTGAGGTGCTGTTTTTT. Its protein is CASSQGSGEVLFF.

This clonotype was recorded a few times. The rearrangement joins TRBV25-1 to TRBJ1-1, with 9 bases lining up with TRBD1. With V trimmed by 5 bases and J by 4 bases, 2 bases remained unmatched. This CDR3 spans 13 amino acids. Looked up from germline, CDR1 is MGHDK and CDR2 is SYGVNS. The CDR3 region is CASSTGGVTEAFF. The CDR3 DNA reads TGTGCCAGCAGTACAGGGGGCGTCACTGAAGCTTTCTTT.

The chain has TRBV20-1 and TRBJ2-7; D might be TRBD1 or TRBD2, each matching 5 bases. The CDR3 spans 13 residues. The V gene lost 1 base and the J gene lost 5 bases, with 12 bases spanning the gap. Germline assignment: CDR1 DFQATT and CDR2 SNEGSKA (reference sequence). The CDR3 region is CSARAGPRDEQYF. The CDR3, as DNA: TGCAGTGCTAGAGCGGGGCCCCGGGACGAGCAGTACTTC.

This clonotype has only a few counts. This chain joins TRBV4-3 and TRBJ2-7, with TRBD1 matching 7 bases. The DNA end is more similar to TRBJ2-5, so the J call may be wrong. The CDR3 spans 15 residues. Per germline, CDR1 LGHNA and CDR2 YSLEER. The CDR3 sequence is CASSQGTGDQETQYF. In nucleotides, the CDR3 is TGCGCCAGCAGCCAAGGGACAGGAGACCAAGAGACCCAGTACTTC.

As to this clonotype: Being one base from a much bigger clone, this may be a read error. The chain employs TRBV9 and TRBJ2-6; D may be TRBD1 (6 bases). CDR3 length: 20 residues. Germline CDR1 SGDLS, CDR2 YYNGEE. CDR3 protein: CVSSAELTGTSFSGANVLTF. CDR3 nucleotides: TGTGTCAGCAGCGCCGAACTAACCGGGACATCCTTCTCTGGGGCCAACGTCCTGACTTTC. The whole variable domain, remainder taken from reference TRBV9 and TRBJ2-6, is DSGVTQTPKHLITATGQRVTLRCSPRSGDLSVYWYQQSLDQGLQFLIQYYNGEERAKGNILERFSAQQFPDLHSELNLSSLELGDSALYFCVSSAELTGTSFSGANVLTFGAGSRLTVL.

This clonotype appeared a few times. The V gene is TRBV7-6, the J gene TRBJ2-7; 7 positions match TRBD2. Germline V lookup: CDR1 SGHVS, CDR2 FNYEAQ. Losses at the gene ends were 7 bases for V and 6 bases for J; bases not matched to a gene: 18. This CDR3 contains 16 residues. In DNA, the CDR3 is TGTGCCAGCACCCTTTCTTATCGCGGGAGTGGTAGCGAGCAGTACTTC. Protein: CASTLSYRGSGSEQYF.

The chain couples TRBV6-5 to TRBJ1-6, with 9 bases identical to TRBD1. CDR3 length: 17 residues. The V gene's germline CDR1 is MNHEY and CDR2 SVGAGI. The trim removed 2 bases at V and 9 bases at J, leaving 11 bases unmatched. CDR3: CASSYLSPLTGGSPLHF. The CDR3 nucleotides read TGTGCCAGCAGTTACCTGTCTCCGCTGACAGGGGGTTCACCCCTCCACTTT.

This clonotype was counted a few times. The junction shows a germline mismatch at one end, possibly a read error. The chain has TRBV20-1 and TRBJ2-1; 12 bases match TRBD2. The CDR3 totals 16 residues. From germline, CDR1 is DFQATT and CDR2 SNEGSKA (reference sequence). CDR3 loop: CSARDSSGRAVDERFF. The CDR3 nucleotides read TGCAGTGCTAGAGACTCTAGCGGGAGGGCCGTCGATGAGCGGTTCTTC.

This clonotype was seen only a few times. Here the CDR3 DNA reads TGCGCCAGCAGAGATAGCGGCCGCACAGATACGCAGTATTTT. Its protein product is CASRDSGRTDTQYF. The V gene is TRBV10-2, the J gene TRBJ2-3; D perhaps matches TRBD2 (6 bases). Trimming stripped 6 bases from V and 1 base from J, with 11 bases between. In germline, CDR1 is WSHSY, CDR2 SAAADI. The CDR3 is 14 residues long.

This clonotype was recorded many times. J is TRBJ2-1 and V is TRBV20-1, with 13 positions matching TRBD2. The CDR3 length is 14 residues. Germline-derived CDR1 and CDR2 are DFQATT and SNEGSKA (reference sequence). Trimming took 6 bases from V and 8 from J; bases not matched to a gene: 7. CDR3 coding DNA: TGCAGTGCGACGAGGACTAGCGGGAGCTATGAGCAGTTCTTC. It is translated as CSATRTSGSYEQFF.

This clonotype came up a few times. Here the CDR3 reads CSASGGLPYNEQFF. DNA of the CDR3: TGCAGTGCTAGCGGAGGGCTCCCCTACAATGAGCAGTTCTTC. V usage is TRBV20-1 and J usage is TRBJ2-1, with D tentatively TRBD2 (6 bases). The V and J ends lost 3 bases and 2 bases respectively, with 11 bases between them. Germline CDR1 reads DFQATT; CDR2 reads SNEGSKA (reference sequence). The CDR3 runs 14 residues.

A few counts support this clonotype. V gene TRBV12-3 or TRBV12-4 combines with J gene TRBJ1-2; D is unclear. V lost 5 bases to trimming and J lost 8 bases, with 9 bases between them. The CDR3 covers 11 residues. The DNA of the CDR3 is TGTGCCAGCAGTATTTCAGGCGGCTACACCTTC. Translating gives CASSISGGYTF.

The J gene is TRBJ2-1, the V gene TRBV4-1; 10 positions match TRBD2. The CDR3 is 18 residues long. Germline CDR1 is MGHRA and CDR2 is YSYEKL. V shed 8 bases and J 7 bases; nucleotides not matched to a gene: 20. In DNA form, the CDR3 reads TGCGCCAGCGGCAACCCAGCGGGGGGGCGACGTAGAATGAATGAGCAGTTCTTC. This sequence encodes CASGNPAGGRRRMNEQFF.

This clonotype was seen a few times. The chain couples TRBV20-1 to TRBJ1-4; D possibly corresponds to TRBD1 (5 bases). The V gene's germline CDR1 is DFQATT and CDR2 SNEGSKA (reference sequence). The CDR3 has 12 residues. The chain's CDR3 is CSTTDPNEKLFF. CDR3 DNA sequence: TGCAGCACGACAGACCCTAATGAAAAACTGTTTTTT.

This clonotype appeared a few times. The rearrangement joins TRBV20-1 to TRBJ2-7, with 8 bases fitting TRBD2. Germline CDR1 and CDR2: DFQATT and SNEGSKA (reference sequence). After removal of 5 bases from V and 5 bases from J, the junction contained 14 bases not matched to a gene. The CDR3 extends over 15 amino acids. CDR3 bases: TGCAGTGCTTCCTCGGGGGGGAGCGATCACGACGAGCAGTACTTC. Its translation: CSASSGGSDHDEQYF.

This clonotype has only a few counts. This chain uses TRBV10-3 with TRBJ2-7; D uncertain. CDR3 length: 14 residues. Per the germline V gene, CDR1 is ENHRY and CDR2 is SYGVKD. V lost 6 bases to trimming and J lost 1 base, with 13 bases between them. The CDR3 is CAIRQYYASYEQYF. The CDR3, as DNA: TGTGCCATCAGGCAATATTACGCGTCCTACGAGCAGTACTTC.

The genes are TRBV10-3 and TRBJ2-1; TRBD2 aligns across 12 bases. In germline, CDR1 is ENHRY, CDR2 SYGVKD. This CDR3 comprises 15 residues. V trimming: 3 bases; J trimming: 7 bases; junction bases outside the gene matches: 4. This CDR3 reads CAISETSGGQNEQFF. DNA for the CDR3: TGTGCCATCAGTGAAACTAGCGGGGGGCAGAATGAGCAGTTCTTC.

The sample holds a few counts of this clonotype. The chain recombines TRBV7-9 with TRBJ1-1, with D uncertain. The CDR3 is 16 residues long. Trimming took off 0 bases at V and 1 base at J, with 12 bases between the two ends. Germline CDR1 and CDR2: SEHNR and FQNEAQ (reference sequence). The CDR3 DNA follows: TGTGCCAGCAGCTTAGCGGAGCGGGATCAGAACACTGAAGCTTTCTTT. Amino acid sequence: CASSLAERDQNTEAFF.

V gene TRBV12-3 or TRBV12-4 combines with J gene TRBJ2-1; D is unresolved. This CDR3 is built from 13 residues. V was pared by 6 bases and J by 5 bases, with 11 bases between. CDR3 in amino acids: CASRGAHDNEQFF. For the CDR3, the DNA is TGTGCCAGCAGAGGAGCCCACGACAATGAGCAGTTCTTC.

This clonotype was observed a handful of times. This chain joins TRBV28 and TRBJ1-5, with no clear D. Germline V lookup: CDR1 MDHEN, CDR2 SYDVKM. With 5 bases removed from V and 7 bases from J, the gap between germline ends came to 15 bases. CDR3 length equals 14 residues. CDR3 DNA sequence: TGTGCCAGCAGTGGCGGGTTGGTAAGGCAGCCCCAGCATTTT. The encoded protein is CASSGGLVRQPQHF.

On this clonotype: The conserved final phenylalanine or tryptophan is absent from the CDR3, which likely points to a read error. The genes are TRBV20-1 and TRBJ2-7; D is unresolved. Trimming removed 7 bases at V and 0 bases at J, with 13 bases between. The CDR3 length is 13 residues. The germline V gene encodes CDR1 DFQATT and CDR2 SNEGSKA (reference sequence). The CDR3 nucleotides are TGCAGTGTTAGTTTAGGTTACTCCTACGAGCAGTACTGC. It is translated as CSVSLGYSYEQYC.

This clonotype was found a few times. This chain uses TRBV28 with TRBJ1-1; no definite D call. This CDR3 region has 11 residues. The germline gives CDR1 MDHEN, CDR2 SYDVKM. Trimming removed 7 bases from V and 10 bases from J, with 13 bases in between. CDR3 residues: CASKSISRAFF. CDR3 in DNA: TGTGCCAGCAAGAGCATTTCACGAGCTTTCTTT.

The V and J genes are TRBV29-1 and TRBJ1-1, with 10 bases fitting TRBD1. The length of the CDR3 is 12 residues. V gave up 8 bases and J gave up 5 bases; unmatched junction bases: 5. Germline V CDR1 and CDR2: SQVTM, ANQGSEA. CDR3 sequence: CSLRTGGTEAFF. The CDR3 region has the DNA TGCAGCTTGAGGACAGGGGGAACTGAAGCTTTCTTT.